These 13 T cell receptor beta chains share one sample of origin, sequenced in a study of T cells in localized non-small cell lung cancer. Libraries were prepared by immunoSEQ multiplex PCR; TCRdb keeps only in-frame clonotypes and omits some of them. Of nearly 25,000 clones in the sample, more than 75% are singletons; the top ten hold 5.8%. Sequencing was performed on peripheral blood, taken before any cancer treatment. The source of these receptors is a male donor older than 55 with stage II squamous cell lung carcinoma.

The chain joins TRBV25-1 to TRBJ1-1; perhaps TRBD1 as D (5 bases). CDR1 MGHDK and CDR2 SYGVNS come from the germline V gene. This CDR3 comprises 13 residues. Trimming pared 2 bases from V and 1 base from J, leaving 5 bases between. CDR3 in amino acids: CASSERGNTEAFF. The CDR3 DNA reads TGTGCCAGCAGTGAAAGGGGGAACACTGAAGCTTTCTTT.

DNA for the CDR3: TGTGCCAGCAGCTTAGCGGTGGCCCAAGAGACCCAGTACTTC. It specifies CASSLAVAQETQYF. The V gene is TRBV7-2, the J gene TRBJ2-5; D unresolved. Trimming took off 0 bases at V and 1 base at J, with 6 bases between the two ends. Germline loops: CDR1 SGHTA, CDR2 FQGNSA. The CDR3 has 14 amino acids.

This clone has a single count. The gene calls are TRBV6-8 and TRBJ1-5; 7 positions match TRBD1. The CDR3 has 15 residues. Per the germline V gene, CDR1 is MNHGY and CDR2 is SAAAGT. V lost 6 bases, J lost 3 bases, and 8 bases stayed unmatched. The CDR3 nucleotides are TGTGCCAGCAGCATCACAGGGGCTACCAATCAGCCCCAGCATTTT. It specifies CASSITGATNQPQHF.

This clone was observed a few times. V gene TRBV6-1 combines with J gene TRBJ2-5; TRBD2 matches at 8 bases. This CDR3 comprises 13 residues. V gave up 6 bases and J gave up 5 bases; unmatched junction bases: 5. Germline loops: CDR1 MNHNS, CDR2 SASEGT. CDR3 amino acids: CASRGAGAETQYF. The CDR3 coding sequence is TGTGCCAGCAGGGGAGCGGGGGCGGAGACCCAGTACTTC.

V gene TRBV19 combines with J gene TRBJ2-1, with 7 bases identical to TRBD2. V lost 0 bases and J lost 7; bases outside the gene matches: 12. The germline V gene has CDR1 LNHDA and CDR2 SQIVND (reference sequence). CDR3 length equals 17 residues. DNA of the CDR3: TGTGCCAGTAGTATAGATCTCGGAGGCATGGGGGGGAATGAGCAGTTCTTC. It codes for CASSIDLGGMGGNEQFF. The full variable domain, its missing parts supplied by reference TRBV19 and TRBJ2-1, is DGGITQSPKYLFRKEGQNVTLSCEQNLNHDAMYWYRQDPGQGLRLIYYSQIVNDFQKGDIAEGYSVSREKKESFPLTVTSAQKNPTAFYLCASSIDLGGMGGNEQFFGPGTRLTVL.

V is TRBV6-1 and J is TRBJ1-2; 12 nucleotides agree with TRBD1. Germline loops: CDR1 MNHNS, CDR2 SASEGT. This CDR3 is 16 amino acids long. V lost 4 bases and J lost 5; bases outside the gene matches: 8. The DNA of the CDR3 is TGTGCCAGCAGTGGGGGACAGGGGGCGAATAGGTATGGCTACACCTTC. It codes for CASSGGQGANRYGYTF.

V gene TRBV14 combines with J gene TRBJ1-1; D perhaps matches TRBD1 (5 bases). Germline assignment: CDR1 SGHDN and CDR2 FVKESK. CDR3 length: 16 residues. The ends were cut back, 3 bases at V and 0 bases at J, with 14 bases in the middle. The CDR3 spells CASSHPPRGMNTEAFF. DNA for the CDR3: TGTGCCAGCAGCCACCCACCGCGGGGCATGAACACTGAAGCTTTCTTT.

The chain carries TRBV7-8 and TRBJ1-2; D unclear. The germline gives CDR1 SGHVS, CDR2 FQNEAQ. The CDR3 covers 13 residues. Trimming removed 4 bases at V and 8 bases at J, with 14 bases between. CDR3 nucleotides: TGTGCCAGCAGCTCCCTCGGGCGCAAGGGCTACACCTTC. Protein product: CASSSLGRKGYTF. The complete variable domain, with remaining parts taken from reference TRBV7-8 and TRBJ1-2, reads GAGVSQSPRYKVAKRGQDVALRCDPISGHVSLFWYQQALGQGPEFLTYFQNEAQLDKSGLPSDRFFAERPEGSVSTLKIQRTQQEDSAVYLCASSSLGRKGYTFGSGTRLTVV.

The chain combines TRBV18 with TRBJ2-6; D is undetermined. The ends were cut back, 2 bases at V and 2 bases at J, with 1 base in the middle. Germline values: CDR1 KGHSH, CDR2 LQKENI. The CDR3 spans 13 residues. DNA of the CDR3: TGTGCCAGCTCACCAGCTGGGGCCAACGTCCTGACTTTC. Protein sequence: CASSPAGANVLTF.

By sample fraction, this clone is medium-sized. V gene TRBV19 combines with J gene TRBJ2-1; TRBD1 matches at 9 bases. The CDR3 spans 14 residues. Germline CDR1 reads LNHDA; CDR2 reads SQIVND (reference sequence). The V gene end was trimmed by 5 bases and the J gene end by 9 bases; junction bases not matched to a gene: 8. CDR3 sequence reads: CASSVQGAQGEQFF. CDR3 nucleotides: TGTGCCAGTAGTGTACAGGGGGCTCAGGGTGAGCAGTTCTTC.

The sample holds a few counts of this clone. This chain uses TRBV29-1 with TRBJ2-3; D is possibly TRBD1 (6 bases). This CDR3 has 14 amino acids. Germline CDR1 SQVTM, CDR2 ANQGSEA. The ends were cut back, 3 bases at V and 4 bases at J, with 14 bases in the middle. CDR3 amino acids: CSVDGTTASDTQYF. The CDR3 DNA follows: TGCAGCGTTGATGGGACAACCGCGTCAGATACGCAGTATTTT.

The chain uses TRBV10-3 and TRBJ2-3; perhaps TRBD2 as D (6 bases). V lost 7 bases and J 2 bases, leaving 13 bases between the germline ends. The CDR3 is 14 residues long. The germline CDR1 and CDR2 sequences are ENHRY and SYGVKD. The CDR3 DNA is TGTGCCATCATGCAGGGAGGTATCACAGATACGCAGTATTTT. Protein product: CAIMQGGITDTQYF.

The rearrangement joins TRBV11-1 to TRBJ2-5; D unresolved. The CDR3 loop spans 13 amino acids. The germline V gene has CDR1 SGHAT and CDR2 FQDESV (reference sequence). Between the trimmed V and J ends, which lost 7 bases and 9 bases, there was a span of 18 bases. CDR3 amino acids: CASTHRPTEAQYF. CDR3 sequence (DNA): TGTGCCAGCACCCATAGACCGACTGAGGCCCAGTACTTC. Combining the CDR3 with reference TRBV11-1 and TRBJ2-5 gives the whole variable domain EAEVAQSPRYKITEKSQAVAFWCDPISGHATLYWYRQILGQGPELLVQFQDESVVDDSQLPKDRFSAERLKGVDSTLKIQPAELGDSAMYLCASTHRPTEAQYFGPGTRLLVL.